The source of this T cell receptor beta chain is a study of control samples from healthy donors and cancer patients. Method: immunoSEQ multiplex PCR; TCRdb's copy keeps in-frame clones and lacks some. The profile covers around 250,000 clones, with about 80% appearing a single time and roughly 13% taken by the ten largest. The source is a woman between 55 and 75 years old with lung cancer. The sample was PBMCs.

The CDR3 nucleotides are TGTGCCAGCAGCTTAAAGAAAAACATTCAGTACTTC. It is translated as CASSLKKNIQYF. This sequence joins TRBV5-6 and TRBJ2-4; no reliable D call. The CDR3 totals 12 residues. V lost 2 bases and J 4 bases, leaving 4 bases between the germline ends. Germline V gene sequence: CDR1 SGHDT, CDR2 YYEEEE.